The 13 T cell receptor beta chains listed next were all sequenced from one sample in a study of shared clonotypes between healthy human individuals. Positively selected for CCR7, the CD45RO-negative cells used as naive CD8 cells excluded terminally differentiated effector memory CD45RA+ cells. Data came from immunoSEQ multiplex PCR; TCRdb stores just in-frame clones and leaves some out. The sample yields about 2.2 million clones, about 93% seen once. The sequenced sample was naive CD8+ T cells from PBMCs. The source of these receptors is a young man in good health. Some clones in this sample may be carry-over from other donors' samples.

This chain links TRBV5-1 with TRBJ1-1; 8 bases match TRBD1. The germline gives CDR1 SGHRS, CDR2 YFSETQ. The CDR3 spans 14 residues. V shed 4 bases and J 4 bases; nucleotides not matched to a gene: 6. CDR3 DNA sequence: TGCGCCAGCAGCGACAGGGGACCTGGCACTGAAGCTTTCTTT. Protein: CASSDRGPGTEAFF.

The chain couples TRBV19 to TRBJ2-7; 11 bases fit TRBD2. The V gene's germline CDR1 is LNHDA and CDR2 SQIVND (reference sequence). Trimming removed 5 bases from V and 5 bases from J; junction bases left unmatched: 5. This CDR3 contains 14 residues. This CDR3 reads CASSVLAGDDEQYF. In nucleotides, the CDR3 is TGTGCCAGTAGTGTACTAGCGGGAGACGACGAGCAGTACTTC.

V is TRBV10-3 and J is TRBJ2-1; D is possibly TRBD2 (5 bases). The CDR3 covers 14 residues. Germline CDR1 and CDR2: ENHRY and SYGVKD. Trimming removed 10 bases from V and 4 bases from J, with 17 bases in between. For the CDR3, the DNA is TGTGCCACGACCTCCGGGATCTCGTACAATGAGCAGTTCTTC. Amino acid sequence: CATTSGISYNEQFF.

The V gene is TRBV28, the J gene TRBJ2-2; TRBD1 matches at 9 bases. Germline loops: CDR1 MDHEN, CDR2 SYDVKM. CDR3 length: 20 amino acids. With 4 bases clipped from V and 0 bases from J, the junction kept 15 bases outside the gene matches. CDR3 bases: TGTGCCAGCAGTTCACCCGCCGGGGGACAGGGTTTCTCGAACACCGGGGAGCTGTTTTTT. Protein product: CASSSPAGGQGFSNTGELFF. The full variable domain, its missing parts supplied by reference TRBV28 and TRBJ2-2, is DVKVTQSSRYLVKRTGEKVFLECVQDMDHENMFWYRQDPGLGLRLIYFSYDVKMKEKGDIPEGYSVSREKKERFSLILESASTNQTSMYLCASSSPAGGQGFSNTGELFFGEGSRLTVL.

V gene TRBV19 combines with J gene TRBJ2-3; TRBD1 agrees at 8 bases. V lost 5 bases, J lost 2 bases, and 6 bases stayed unmatched. Germline CDR1 LNHDA, CDR2 SQIVND (reference sequence). This CDR3 region has 15 residues. This CDR3 reads CASSSTGAHTDTQYF. CDR3 nucleotides: TGTGCCAGTAGTTCGACAGGGGCTCACACAGATACGCAGTATTTT.

The V gene is TRBV5-6, the J gene TRBJ2-2; D is uncertain. From germline, CDR1 is SGHDT and CDR2 YYEEEE. The CDR3 sequence is 14 residues long. Trimming cost V 3 bases and J 6 bases, with 12 bases left between them. The CDR3 DNA is TGTGCCAGCAGCTCTACTCCAGAGGCCGGGGAGCTGTTTTTT. It specifies CASSSTPEAGELFF.

The chain has TRBV7-2 and TRBJ2-1; 7 nucleotides line up with TRBD2. V shed 4 bases and J 9 bases; nucleotides not matched to a gene: 12. The germline CDR1 and CDR2 sequences are SGHTA and FQGNSA. CDR3 length equals 15 residues. The CDR3: CASSWGSSGVGEQFF. For the CDR3, the DNA is TGTGCCAGCAGCTGGGGGTCTAGCGGTGTGGGTGAGCAGTTCTTC.

This clone was observed a few times. The rearrangement uses TRBV14 and TRBJ1-1, with TRBD1 identical over 7 bases. V lost 5 bases and J lost 5; bases outside the gene matches: 8. Germline CDR1 reads SGHDN; CDR2 reads FVKESK. The CDR3 runs 14 residues. In DNA, the CDR3 is TGTGCCAGCAGCGAGTACAGGGGAGGTACTGAAGCTTTCTTT. Protein sequence: CASSEYRGGTEAFF.

The J gene is TRBJ2-7, the V gene TRBV30, with 13 positions matching TRBD2. J was trimmed by 2 bases and V by 5 bases; bases with no gene match: 3. The CDR3 is made up of 14 amino acids. Germline values: CDR1 GTSNPN, CDR2 SVGIG (reference sequence). The CDR3 spells CAWGGTSGAYEQYF. CDR3 nucleotide sequence: TGTGCCTGGGGCGGGACTAGCGGGGCCTACGAGCAGTACTTC. The whole variable domain, filled in from reference TRBV30 and TRBJ2-7, reads SQTIHQWPATLVQPVGSPLSLECTVEGTSNPNLYWYRQAAGRGLQLLFYSVGIGQISSEVPQNLSASRPQDRQFILSSKKLLLSDSGFYLCAWGGTSGAYEQYFGPGTRLTVT.

This chain uses TRBV7-9 with TRBJ2-1; D possibly corresponds to TRBD1 (5 bases). Trimming removed 5 bases from V and 2 bases from J, with 16 bases in between. Germline CDR1 is SEHNR and CDR2 is FQNEAQ (reference sequence). The CDR3 contains 16 residues. This CDR3 is CASSPPGRAAYNEQFF. The CDR3 coding sequence is TGTGCCAGCAGCCCCCCGGGCAGGGCCGCCTACAATGAGCAGTTCTTC.

This chain uses TRBV5-1 with TRBJ2-5; tentative D call: TRBD1 (5 bases). The CDR3 is 17 residues long. Trimming removed 1 base from V and 2 bases from J, with 18 bases in between. From germline, CDR1 is SGHRS and CDR2 YFSETQ. CDR3 bases: TGCGCCAGCAGCTTGCCCCCAGGGTCCGTTGGGCAAGAGACCCAGTACTTC. Translating gives CASSLPPGSVGQETQYF.

With respect to this clone: This sample also contains other DNA sequences that code for the same CDR3. This sequence joins TRBV9 and TRBJ2-2; unclear D gene. Germline CDR1 is SGDLS and CDR2 is YYNGEE. CDR3 length equals 12 residues. The V and J ends lost 4 bases and 5 bases respectively, with 6 bases between them. Written as DNA, the CDR3 is TGTGCCAGCAGCCCTGGTACCGGGGAGCTGTTTTTT. This sequence encodes CASSPGTGELFF. Together with reference TRBV9 and TRBJ2-2, the CDR3 gives the full variable domain: DSGVTQTPKHLITATGQRVTLRCSPRSGDLSVYWYQQSLDQGLQFLIQYYNGEERAKGNILERFSAQQFPDLHSELNLSSLELGDSALYFCASSPGTGELFFGEGSRLTVL.

Comments on this clone: The same CDR3 also results from other DNA sequences found in this sample. The genes are TRBV7-9 and TRBJ1-1; D gene uncertain. V was trimmed by 4 bases and J by 6 bases, leaving 6 bases between them. The CDR3 has 11 amino acids. Looked up from germline, CDR1 is SEHNR and CDR2 is FQNEAQ (reference sequence). CDR3 sequence (DNA): TGTGCCAGCAGCTCGGCGCCTGAAGCTTTCTTT. This encodes CASSSAPEAFF. Drawing the rest from reference TRBV7-9 and TRBJ1-1, the complete variable domain is DTGVSQNPRHKITKRGQNVTFRCDPISEHNRLYWYRQTLGQGPEFLTYFQNEAQLEKSRLLSDRFSAERPKGSFSTLEIQRTEQGDSAMYLCASSSAPEAFFGQGTRLTVV.